A single sample is the source of the 3 T cell receptor beta chains below, sequenced in a study of T cell responses to AZD1222 COVID-19 vaccine. Sequencing used immunoSEQ multiplex PCR; TCRdb keeps in-frame clones, though not all of them. The sample contains under 150,000 clones, 88% of which appear only once. Sequenced here: peripheral blood, sampled on day 0 of AZD1222 vaccination. The source is an adult in good health.

This sequence joins TRBV4-1 and TRBJ1-2; TRBD1 aligns across 8 bases. V shed 2 bases and J 4 bases; nucleotides not matched to a gene: 6. There are 15 residues in the CDR3. The germline V gene encodes CDR1 MGHRA and CDR2 YSYEKL. The CDR3 spells CASSQQGAKGYGYTF. CDR3 nucleotide sequence: TGCGCCAGCAGCCAACAGGGGGCGAAGGGCTATGGCTACACCTTC.

The CDR3 nucleotides are TGTGCCAGCAGCCCAGCAGGGACAGGGGATGGCTACACCTTC. It codes for CASSPAGTGDGYTF. The genes are TRBV7-8 and TRBJ1-2; TRBD1 matches at 10 bases. Per the germline V gene, CDR1 is SGHVS and CDR2 is FQNEAQ. The CDR3 runs 14 residues. J was trimmed by 6 bases and V by 5 bases; bases with no gene match: 6.

The chain has TRBV25-1 and TRBJ1-2; a weak D match, TRBD1 (5 bases). CDR3 size: 14 residues. The germline gives CDR1 MGHDK, CDR2 SYGVNS. V lost 3 bases, J lost 7 bases, and 15 bases lay in between. The CDR3 DNA follows: TGTGCCAGCAGTGACTACAGGAGCGTGGGTGGCTACACCTTC. It translates to CASSDYRSVGGYTF.